This T cell receptor beta chain was recovered during a study of cytomegalovirus exposure and HLA in healthy donors. Study observations and caveats: Presence/absence analysis assumed near-uniform sequencing depth across donors. In all likelihood, a cluster of highly shared sequence variants was a sequencing artifact.

With respect to this clone: Its antigen is not identified. The junction and the germline gene differ at one end; a read error may be behind it. Other DNA sequences in the sample encode the same CDR3.

Germline CDR1 and CDR2: MNHEY and SVGAGI. This CDR3 spans 12 amino acids. This PCR relied on a set of 60 Vbeta primers and 13 Jbeta primers. The method was immunoSEQ multiplex PCR; TCRdb's version includes in-frame clones alone and lacks a portion of them. The profile shows tens of thousands of clones, around 70% of them singletons. Sequenced: PBMCs. The chain is built from TRBV6-5 and TRBJ2-1, with 7 bases matching TRBD2. The sequence came from a woman in her fifties or sixties in good health and CMV-seropositive. This CDR3 is CASASGNNEQFF. For the CDR3, the DNA is TGTGCCAGCGCTAGCGGAAACAATGAGCAATTCTTC.